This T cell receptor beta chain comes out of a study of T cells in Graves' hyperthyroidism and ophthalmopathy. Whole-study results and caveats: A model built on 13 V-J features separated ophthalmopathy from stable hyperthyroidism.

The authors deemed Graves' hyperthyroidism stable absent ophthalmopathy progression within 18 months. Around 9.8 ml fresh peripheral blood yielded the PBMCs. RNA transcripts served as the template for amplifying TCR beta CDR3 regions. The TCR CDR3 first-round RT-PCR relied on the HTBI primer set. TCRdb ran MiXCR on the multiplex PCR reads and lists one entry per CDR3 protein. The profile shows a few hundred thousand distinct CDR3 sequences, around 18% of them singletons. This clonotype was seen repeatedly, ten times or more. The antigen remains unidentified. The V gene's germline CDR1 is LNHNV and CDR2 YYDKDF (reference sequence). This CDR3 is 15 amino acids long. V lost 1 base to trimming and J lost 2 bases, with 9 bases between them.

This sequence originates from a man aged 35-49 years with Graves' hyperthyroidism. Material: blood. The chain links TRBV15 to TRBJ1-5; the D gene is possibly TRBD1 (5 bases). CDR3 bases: TGTGCCACCAGCAGAGGAGGGGAGGGCAATCAGCCCCAGCATTTT. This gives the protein CATSRGGEGNQPQHF.